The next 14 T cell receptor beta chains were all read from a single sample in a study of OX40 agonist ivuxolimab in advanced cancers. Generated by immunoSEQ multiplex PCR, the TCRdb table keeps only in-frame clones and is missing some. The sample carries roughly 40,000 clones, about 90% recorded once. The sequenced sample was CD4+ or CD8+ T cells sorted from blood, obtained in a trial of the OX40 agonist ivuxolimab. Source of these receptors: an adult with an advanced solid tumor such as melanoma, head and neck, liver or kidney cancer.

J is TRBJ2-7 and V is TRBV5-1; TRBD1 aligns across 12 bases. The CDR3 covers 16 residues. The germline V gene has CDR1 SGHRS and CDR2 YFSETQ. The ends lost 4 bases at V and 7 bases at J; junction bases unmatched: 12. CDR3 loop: CASSPSGTGGRREQYF. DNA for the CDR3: TGCGCCAGCAGCCCCTCCGGGACAGGGGGCCGTCGGGAGCAGTACTTC. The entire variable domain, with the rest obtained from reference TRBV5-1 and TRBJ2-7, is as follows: KAGVTQTPRYLIKTRGQQVTLSCSPISGHRSVSWYQQTPGQGLQFLFEYFSETQRNKGNFPGRFSGRQFSNSRSEMNVSTLELGDSALYLCASSPSGTGGRREQYFGPGTRLTVT.

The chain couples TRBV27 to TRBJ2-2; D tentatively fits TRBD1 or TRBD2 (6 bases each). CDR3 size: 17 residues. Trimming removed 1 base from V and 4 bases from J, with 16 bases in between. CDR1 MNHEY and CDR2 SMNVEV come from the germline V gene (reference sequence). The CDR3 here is CASSLWVQGGRTGELFF. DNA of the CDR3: TGTGCCAGCAGTTTATGGGTACAGGGAGGACGCACCGGGGAGCTGTTTTTT.

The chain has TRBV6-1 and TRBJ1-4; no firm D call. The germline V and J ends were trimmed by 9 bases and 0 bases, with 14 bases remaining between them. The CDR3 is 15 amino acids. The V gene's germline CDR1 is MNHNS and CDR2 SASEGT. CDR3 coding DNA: TGTGCCAGTCGAAGGGTGGCAACAACTAATGAAAAACTGTTTTTT. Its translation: CASRRVATTNEKLFF.

For the CDR3, the DNA is TGTGCCAGCAGGCCACTACAGGTCTCCTACGAGCAGTACTTC. The encoded protein is CASRPLQVSYEQYF. The rearrangement uses TRBV27 and TRBJ2-7; possible D gene TRBD1, 5 bases. The germline CDR1 and CDR2 sequences are MNHEY and SMNVEV (reference sequence). Trimming pared 6 bases from V and 0 bases from J, leaving 12 bases between. CDR3 length equals 14 residues.

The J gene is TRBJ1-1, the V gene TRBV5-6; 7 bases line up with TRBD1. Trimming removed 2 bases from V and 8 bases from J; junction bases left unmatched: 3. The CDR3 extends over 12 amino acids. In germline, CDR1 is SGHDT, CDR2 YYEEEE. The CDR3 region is CASSFEGAEAFF. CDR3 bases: TGTGCCAGCAGCTTCGAGGGGGCGGAAGCTTTCTTT.

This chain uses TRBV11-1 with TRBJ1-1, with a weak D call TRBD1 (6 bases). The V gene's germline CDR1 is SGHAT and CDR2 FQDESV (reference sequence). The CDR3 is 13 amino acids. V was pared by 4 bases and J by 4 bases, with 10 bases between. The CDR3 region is CASSWGGPTEAFF. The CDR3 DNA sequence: TGTGCCAGCAGCTGGGGGGGGCCCACTGAAGCTTTCTTT.

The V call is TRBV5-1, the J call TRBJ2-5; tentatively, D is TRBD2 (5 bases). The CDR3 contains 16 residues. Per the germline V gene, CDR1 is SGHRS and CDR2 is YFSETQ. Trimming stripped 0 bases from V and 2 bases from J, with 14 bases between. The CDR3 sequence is CASSLDRVRGQETQYF. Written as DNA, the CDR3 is TGCGCCAGCAGCTTGGATCGGGTTCGAGGGCAAGAGACCCAGTACTTC.

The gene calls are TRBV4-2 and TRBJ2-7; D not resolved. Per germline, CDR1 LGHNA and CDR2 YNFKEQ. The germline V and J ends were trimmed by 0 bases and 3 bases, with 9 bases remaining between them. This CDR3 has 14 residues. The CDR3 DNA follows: TGTGCCAGCAGCCAAGAGATGAAGGACTACGAGCAGTACTTC. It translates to CASSQEMKDYEQYF.

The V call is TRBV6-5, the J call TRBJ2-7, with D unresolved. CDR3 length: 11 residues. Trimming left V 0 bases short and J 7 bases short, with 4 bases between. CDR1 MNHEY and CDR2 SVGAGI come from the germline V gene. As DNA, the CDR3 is TGTGCCAGCAGTTACTCTGGGGAGCAGTACTTC. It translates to CASSYSGEQYF.

This CDR3 reads CASSIEAPIYNEQFF. The CDR3 coding sequence is TGTGCCAGCTCTATCGAGGCTCCAATCTACAATGAGCAGTTCTTC. The chain uses TRBV18 and TRBJ2-1; D uncertain. Germline V CDR1 and CDR2: KGHSH, LQKENI. This CDR3 has 15 amino acids. Trimming shortened V by 6 bases and J by 3 bases, and 15 bases separated the two germline ends. Full variable domain (rest looked up from reference TRBV18 and TRBJ2-1): NAGVMQNPRHLVRRRGQEARLRCSPMKGHSHVYWYRQLPEEGLKFMVYLQKENIIDESGMPKERFSAEFPKEGPSILRIQQVVRGDSAAYFCASSIEAPIYNEQFFGPGTRLTVL.

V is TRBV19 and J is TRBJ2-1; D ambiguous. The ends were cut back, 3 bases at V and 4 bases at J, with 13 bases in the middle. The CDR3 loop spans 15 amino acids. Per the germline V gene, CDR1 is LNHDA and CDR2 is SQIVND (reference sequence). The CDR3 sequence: CASSMTLGRYNEQFF. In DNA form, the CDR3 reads TGTGCCAGTAGTATGACCCTGGGCAGGTACAATGAGCAGTTCTTC. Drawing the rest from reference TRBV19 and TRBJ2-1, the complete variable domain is DGGITQSPKYLFRKEGQNVTLSCEQNLNHDAMYWYRQDPGQGLRLIYYSQIVNDFQKGDIAEGYSVSREKKESFPLTVTSAQKNPTAFYLCASSMTLGRYNEQFFGPGTRLTVL.

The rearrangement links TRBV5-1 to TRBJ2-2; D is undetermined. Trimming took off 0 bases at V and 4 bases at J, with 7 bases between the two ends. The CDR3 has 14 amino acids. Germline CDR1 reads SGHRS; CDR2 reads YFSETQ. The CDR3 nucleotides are TGCGCCAGCAGCTTGGGGCCCAGCACCGGGGAGCTGTTTTTT. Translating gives CASSLGPSTGELFF.

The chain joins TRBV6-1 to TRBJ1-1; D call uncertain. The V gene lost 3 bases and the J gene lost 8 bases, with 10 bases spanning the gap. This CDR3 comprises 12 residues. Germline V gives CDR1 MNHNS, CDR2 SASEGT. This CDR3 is CASSEVRREAFF. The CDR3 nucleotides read TGTGCCAGCAGTGAGGTTCGACGGGAAGCTTTCTTT.

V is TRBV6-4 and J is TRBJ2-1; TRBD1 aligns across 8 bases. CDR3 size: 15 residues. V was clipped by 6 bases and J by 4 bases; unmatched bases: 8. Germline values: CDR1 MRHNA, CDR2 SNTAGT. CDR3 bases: TGTGCCAGCAGCCCCCTAGACAGGGGATACAATGAGCAGTTCTTC. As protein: CASSPLDRGYNEQFF.